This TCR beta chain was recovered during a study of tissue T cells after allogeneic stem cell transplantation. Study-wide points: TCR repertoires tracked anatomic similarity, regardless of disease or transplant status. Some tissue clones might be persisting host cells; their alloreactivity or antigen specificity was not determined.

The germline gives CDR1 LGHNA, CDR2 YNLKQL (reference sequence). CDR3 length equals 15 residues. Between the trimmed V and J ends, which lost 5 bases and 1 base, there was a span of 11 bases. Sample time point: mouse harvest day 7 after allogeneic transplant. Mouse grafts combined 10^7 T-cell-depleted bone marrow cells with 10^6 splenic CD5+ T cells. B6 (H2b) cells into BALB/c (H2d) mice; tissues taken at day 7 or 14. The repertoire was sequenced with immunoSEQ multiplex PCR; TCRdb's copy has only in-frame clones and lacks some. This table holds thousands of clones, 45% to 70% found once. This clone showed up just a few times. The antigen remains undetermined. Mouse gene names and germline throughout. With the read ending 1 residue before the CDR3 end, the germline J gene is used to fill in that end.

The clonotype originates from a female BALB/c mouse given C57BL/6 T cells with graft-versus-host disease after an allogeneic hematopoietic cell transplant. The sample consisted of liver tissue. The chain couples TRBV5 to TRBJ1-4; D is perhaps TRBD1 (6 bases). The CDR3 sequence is CASSSGTPSNERLFF. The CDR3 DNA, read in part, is TGTGCCAGCAGCTCCGGGACACCTTCCAACGAAAGATTATTT.